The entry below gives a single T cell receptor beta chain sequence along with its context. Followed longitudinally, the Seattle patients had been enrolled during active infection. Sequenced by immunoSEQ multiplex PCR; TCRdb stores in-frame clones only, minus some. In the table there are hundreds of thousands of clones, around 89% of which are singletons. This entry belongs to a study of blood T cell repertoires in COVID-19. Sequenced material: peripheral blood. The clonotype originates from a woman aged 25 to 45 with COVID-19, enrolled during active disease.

CDR3 DNA sequence: TGTGCCAGCTCACCACCCCCCGGGACAGAATACTATGGCTACACCTTC. Encoded protein: CASSPPPGTEYYGYTF. The chain is built from TRBV18 and TRBJ1-2; 7 positions match TRBD1. Trimming removed 0 bases from V and 3 bases from J; junction bases left unmatched: 7. Germline values: CDR1 KGHSH, CDR2 LQKENI. The CDR3 contains 16 residues.